This T cell receptor beta chain stems from a study of blood T cells in healthy people across ages. Using a J-beta primer mix together with a sample-barcoded 5' primer, a second PCR was run for roughly 6 to 12 cycles. MiXCR, run by TCRdb on the 5' RACE reads, gives a single entry per CDR3 protein. The data show more than 650,000 distinct CDR3 sequences, 20% to 30% seen once. From germline, CDR1 is MNHEY and CDR2 SMNVEV (reference sequence). This CDR3 contains 16 residues. V lost 1 base and J lost 9; bases outside the gene matches: 10. The table lists this clonotype with a few counts. This same sample was also part of a study on T cells of mothers and their children. From that second work: Reads recorded for TCR beta CDR3 numbered over 9.5 million per mother and around 2.8 million per child. No clones detected were persistent microchimeric T cell clones.

The source of this sequence is a boy younger than 18 in good health. Sequencing was performed on blood. This chain connects TRBV27 to TRBJ2-1; 9 nucleotides line up with TRBD2. The CDR3 DNA reads TGTGCCAGCAGTTTATGGGCTAGCGGGGCCACCGGTGAGCAGTTCTTC. Amino acid sequence: CASSLWASGATGEQFF.